These 9 T cell receptor beta chains originate from one sample sequenced in a study of lung T cells in sarcoidosis with Löfgren's syndrome (dated by TCRdb to 2015 to 2018). Instrument used: Illumina MiSeq. The raw public reads went through TCRdb reprocessing: fastp at Q25, MiXCR clone calling, in-frame beta chains kept. Rows are unified per CDR3 protein, each entry keeping the most common DNA and genes. The sample data list approximately 3,200 distinct CDR3 sequences, and 15% to 20% of these were observed just once. The top ten constitute approximately 7.2% of the sample. Sequenced sample: CD4+ T cells from bronchoalveolar lavage. These receptors came from a human donor with sarcoidosis (Löfgren's syndrome or another form), or a control subject (not recorded which).

The sample holds many counts of this clonotype. The V gene is TRBV5-6, the J gene TRBJ1-6; 8 bases are shared with TRBD1. V trimming: 4 bases; J trimming: 3 bases; junction bases outside the gene matches: 6. Germline CDR1 and CDR2: SGHDT and YYEEEE. This CDR3 has 16 amino acids. The CDR3 is CASSEKQGGYNSPLHF. As DNA, the CDR3 is TGTGCCAGCAGCGAAAAACAGGGGGGCTATAATTCACCCCTCCACTTT.

In the case of this clonotype: This may come from a read error, since a much larger clone is one base off. The chain is built from TRBV10-3 and TRBJ1-1, with TRBD1 matching over 7 bases. This CDR3 contains 13 residues. Germline CDR1 reads ENHRY; CDR2 reads SYGVKD. V trimming: 7 bases; J trimming: 7 bases; junction bases outside the gene matches: 9. Here the CDR3 reads CAITGKQGSEAFF. CDR3 DNA sequence: TGTGCCATCACCGGAAAACAGGGGAGTGAAGCTTTCTTT.

Concerning this clonotype: Just one base apart from a much larger clone, this may be a read error. The rearrangement joins TRBV19 to TRBJ1-2; the D gene is possibly TRBD1 (6 bases). The germline V and J ends were trimmed by 6 bases and 0 bases, with 14 bases remaining between them. Per germline, CDR1 LNHDA and CDR2 SQIVND (reference sequence). This CDR3 is 15 amino acids long. CDR3 amino acids: CASSRFGQSNYGYTF. DNA for the CDR3: TGTGCCAGTAGCAGATTCGGACAGTCTAACTATGGCTACACCTTC. Based on the CDR3 plus reference TRBV19 and TRBJ1-2, the full variable domain is DGGITQSPKYLFRKEGQNVTLSCEQNLNHDAMYWYRQDPGQGLRLIYYSQIVNDFQKGDIAEGYSVSREKKESFPLTVTSAQKNPTAFYLCASSRFGQSNYGYTFGSGTRLTVV.

This clonotype counts as medium-sized. V is TRBV11-2 and J is TRBJ2-1; 12 nucleotides line up with TRBD2. The junction had 8 bases not matched to a gene; V was cut back by 3 bases and J by 8 bases. Germline assignment: CDR1 SGHAT and CDR2 FQNNGV. CDR3 length: 16 amino acids. The CDR3 spells CASSFLTSGSTDEQFF. CDR3 nucleotides: TGTGCCAGCAGCTTCCTGACTAGCGGGAGTACGGATGAGCAGTTCTTC.

This clonotype is classed as medium-sized. V and J are TRBV18 and TRBJ1-2; D perhaps matches TRBD1 (5 bases). The V gene's germline CDR1 is KGHSH and CDR2 LQKENI. The CDR3 length is 12 residues. V was clipped by 3 bases and J by 8 bases, with 10 bases between them. CDR3 coding DNA: TGTGCCAGCTCACCTATGACAGAAGGCTACACCTTC. Its translation: CASSPMTEGYTF.

This clonotype is labeled as medium-sized. The gene calls are TRBV4-3 and TRBJ1-1, with TRBD1 identical over 7 bases. The CDR3 sequence is 14 residues long. V lost 4 bases to trimming and J lost 4 bases; unmatched junction nucleotides: 6. The germline CDR1 and CDR2 sequences are LGHNA and YSLEER. The CDR3 DNA sequence: TGCGCCAGCAGCCGGGACAGCCAGGCCACTGAAGCTTTCTTT. Protein sequence: CASSRDSQATEAFF.

By sample share, this clonotype is medium-sized. The chain uses TRBV20-1 and TRBJ2-3; D is unresolved. V lost 5 bases, J lost 0 bases, and 9 bases lay in between. The CDR3 is 13 residues long. Germline lookup yields CDR1 DFQATT and CDR2 SNEGSKA (reference sequence). As DNA, the CDR3 is TGCAGTGCTGGGGAAGGTAGCACAGATACGCAGTATTTT. This codes for CSAGEGSTDTQYF.

This clonotype is termed large. The V call is TRBV2, the J call TRBJ1-3; tentative D call: TRBD1 (5 bases). This CDR3 region has 14 residues. Germline V gene sequence: CDR1 SNHLY, CDR2 FYNNEI. Between the trimmed V and J ends, which lost 2 bases and 3 bases, there was a span of 8 bases. CDR3 in DNA: TGTGCCAGCAGTGAACAGGGCTATGGAAACACCATATATTTT. Translated: CASSEQGYGNTIYF.

Judged by abundance, this clonotype is medium-sized. The chain has TRBV6-1 and TRBJ1-1, with TRBD1 matching over 7 bases. The CDR3 has 14 residues. The germline V gene encodes CDR1 MNHNS and CDR2 SASEGT. J gave up 6 bases and V 7 bases, and 11 bases lay outside the gene matches. The CDR3 reads CASKSGGGRPEAFF. DNA of the CDR3: TGTGCCAGCAAATCAGGGGGGGGTCGGCCTGAAGCTTTCTTT.